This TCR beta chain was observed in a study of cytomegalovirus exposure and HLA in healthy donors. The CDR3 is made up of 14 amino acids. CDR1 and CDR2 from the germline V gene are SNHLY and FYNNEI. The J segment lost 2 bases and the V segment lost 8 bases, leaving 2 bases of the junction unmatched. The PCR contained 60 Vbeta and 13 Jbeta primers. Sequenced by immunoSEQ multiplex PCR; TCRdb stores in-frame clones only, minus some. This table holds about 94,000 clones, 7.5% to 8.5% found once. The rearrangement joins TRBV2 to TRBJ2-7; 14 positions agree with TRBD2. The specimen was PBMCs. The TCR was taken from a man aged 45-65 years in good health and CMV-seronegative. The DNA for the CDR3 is TGTGCCAGCGCGGGACTAGCGGGGGCCTACGAGCAGTACTTC. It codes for CASAGLAGAYEQYF.